These 27 T cell receptor beta chains came from one sample sequenced in a study of shared clonotypes between healthy human individuals (TCRdb year 2020). Library prep was done by the immunoSEQ multiplex PCR assay. Sourced from immuneACCESS, this table was stored by TCRdb with only in-frame sequences that have V and J called. A share of the clones is absent; for the studies checked, an unresolved V gene accounts for under half, and the remainder has no known explanation. The sample includes 600,000 to 750,000 clones, with 72% observed a single time. Around 1.8% of the sample is taken by the ten largest. The sequenced sample consisted of memory CD4+ T cells sorted from blood. In light of the paper, this sample's cell subset or site label describes: CD45RA-negative fraction. These receptors all stem from a woman in her twenties or thirties in good health.

The chain employs TRBV6-6 and TRBJ2-7, with 7 bases lining up with TRBD2. Germline assignment: CDR1 MNHNY and CDR2 SVGAGI (reference sequence). Trimming cost V 5 bases and J 2 bases; bases outside gene matches: 9. This CDR3 spans 15 amino acids. CDR3 nucleotides: TGTGCCAGCAGTCATAGGGGTGCGGGGGCCTACGAGCAGTACTTC. Residues: CASSHRGAGAYEQYF.

This chain connects TRBV2 to TRBJ1-5, with 7 bases fitting TRBD1. Trimming at V came to 5 bases and at J to 4 bases, leaving 5 bases not matched to a gene. Germline V CDR1 and CDR2: SNHLY, FYNNEI. The CDR3 extends over 14 amino acids. DNA of the CDR3: TGTGCCAGCAGTAGGGGGCTGGGGAATCAGCCCCAGCATTTT. It encodes CASSRGLGNQPQHF.

The chain employs TRBV19 and TRBJ2-7, with 7 bases matching TRBD1. V was pared by 4 bases and J by 3 bases, with 0 bases of the junction left unmatched. The CDR3 has 12 residues. The germline V gene encodes CDR1 LNHDA and CDR2 SQIVND (reference sequence). This CDR3 is CASSTGGYEQYF. The CDR3, as DNA: TGTGCCAGTAGTACAGGGGGCTACGAGCAGTACTTC.

The rearrangement links TRBV7-2 to TRBJ2-1, with 8 bases identical to TRBD2. The trim removed 8 bases at V and 4 bases at J, leaving 10 bases unmatched. Germline CDR1 SGHTA, CDR2 FQGNSA. This CDR3 contains 15 residues. The CDR3 sequence: CASHRGLAGYNEQFF. The CDR3 DNA is TGTGCCAGCCACAGAGGACTAGCCGGGTACAATGAGCAGTTCTTC.

The V call is TRBV2, the J call TRBJ2-2; 8 bases fit TRBD1. The CDR3 has 14 amino acids. The V and J ends lost 8 bases and 4 bases, in that order; junction bases with no gene match: 6. The V gene's germline CDR1 is SNHLY and CDR2 FYNNEI. The CDR3 region is CASRTGPSTGELFF. The DNA for the CDR3 is TGTGCCAGCCGGACAGGGCCGTCCACCGGGGAGCTGTTTTTT.

V usage is TRBV7-6 and J usage is TRBJ2-3; the match to TRBD2 covers 14 bases. The junction had 8 bases not matched to a gene; V was cut back by 5 bases and J by 4 bases. The CDR3 runs to 17 residues. In germline, CDR1 is SGHVS, CDR2 FNYEAQ. CDR3 sequence reads: CASSPRGLAGDPDTQYF. CDR3 DNA: TGTGCCAGCAGCCCGAGGGGACTAGCGGGAGATCCAGATACGCAGTATTTT. The full variable domain, rest sourced from reference TRBV7-6 and TRBJ2-3, is GAGVSQSPRYKVTKRGQDVALRCDPISGHVSLYWYRQALGQGPEFLTYFNYEAQQDKSGLPNDRFSAERPEGSISTLTIQRTEQRDSAMYRCASSPRGLAGDPDTQYFGPGTRLTVL.

This clone was counted a single time. The rearrangement uses TRBV19 and TRBJ2-2; D assignment may be TRBD1 or TRBD2 (5 bases each). Per germline, CDR1 LNHDA and CDR2 SQIVND (reference sequence). The CDR3 extends over 15 amino acids. V lost 1 base and J lost 7, with 13 bases in between. CDR3 nucleotides: TGTGCCAGTAGTATAGGCTGGGACGCCATCGGGGAGCTGTTTTTT. Protein product: CASSIGWDAIGELFF.

This chain joins TRBV6-1 and TRBJ1-4, with D perhaps TRBD1 (5 bases). Germline V CDR1 and CDR2: MNHNS, SASEGT. Trimming removed 5 bases at V and 3 bases at J, with 10 bases between. CDR3 length: 14 residues. DNA for the CDR3: TGTGCCAGCAGTCCCAGGGCGCCTAATGAAAAACTGTTTTTT. This gives the protein CASSPRAPNEKLFF.

The chain recombines TRBV6-5 with TRBJ1-2; 11 positions match TRBD1. The V segment lost 6 bases and the J segment 4 bases; nucleotides outside the gene matches: 1. The CDR3 covers 13 residues. Per the germline V gene, CDR1 is MNHEY and CDR2 is SVGAGI. The CDR3, as DNA: TGTGCCAGCAGGGGGACAGGGGGCTATGGCTACACCTTC. Amino acids: CASRGTGGYGYTF.

J is TRBJ2-7 and V is TRBV28, with 7 bases identical to TRBD2. The ends lost 3 bases at V and 1 base at J; junction bases unmatched: 12. Germline-derived CDR1 and CDR2 are MDHEN and SYDVKM. This CDR3 spans 17 amino acids. This CDR3 reads CASSFPTSAGWSYEQYF. For the CDR3, the DNA is TGTGCCAGCAGTTTCCCCACCTCAGCGGGATGGTCCTACGAGCAGTACTTC.

The chain carries TRBV6-5 and TRBJ2-7, with 10 bases lining up with TRBD1. The CDR3 runs 14 residues. Germline CDR1 is MNHEY and CDR2 is SVGAGI. V was pared by 6 bases and J by 6 bases, with 8 bases of the junction left unmatched. The CDR3 region is CASRPGQGILEQYF. The CDR3 DNA is TGTGCCAGCAGGCCGGGACAGGGGATACTCGAGCAGTACTTC.

This clone was detected a few times. Other DNA sequences in this sample translate to the same CDR3. The V call is TRBV6-1, the J call TRBJ1-2; TRBD1 matches 7 bases. Germline V CDR1 and CDR2: MNHNS, SASEGT. Losses at the gene ends were 4 bases for V and 4 bases for J; bases not matched to a gene: 3. The CDR3 is made up of 13 amino acids. CDR3 nucleotide sequence: TGTGCCAGCAGTGCGCAGGGGGGCTATGGCTACACCTTC. Amino acids: CASSAQGGYGYTF.

This chain joins TRBV29-1 and TRBJ1-1, with 7 bases identical to TRBD1. CDR1 and CDR2 from the germline V gene are SQVTM and ANQGSEA. After removal of 5 bases from V and 4 bases from J, the junction contained 4 bases not matched to a gene. The CDR3 totals 12 residues. The CDR3 nucleotides are TGCAGCGTTCAACAGGGGCGCACTGAAGCTTTCTTT. It specifies CSVQQGRTEAFF.

The rearrangement links TRBV28 to TRBJ2-1; D perhaps matches TRBD1 (5 bases). Per the germline V gene, CDR1 is MDHEN and CDR2 is SYDVKM. V was cut by 2 bases and J by 3 bases, with 8 bases left in between. The CDR3 totals 14 residues. The chain's CDR3 is CASSLVDIYNEQFF. The CDR3 DNA follows: TGTGCCAGCAGTTTAGTGGACATCTACAATGAGCAGTTCTTC.

This chain uses TRBV5-4 with TRBJ2-1; 10 nucleotides align to TRBD2. Trimming cost V 4 bases and J 5 bases; bases outside gene matches: 6. Looked up from germline, CDR1 is SGHNT and CDR2 is YYREEE (reference sequence). The CDR3 has 15 residues. The DNA of the CDR3 is TGTGCCAGCAGCCCAACTAGCGGGAAAAACAATGAGCAGTTCTTC. Residues: CASSPTSGKNNEQFF.

V is TRBV19 and J is TRBJ2-5; D is uncertain. The CDR3 loop spans 15 amino acids. The V gene's germline CDR1 is LNHDA and CDR2 SQIVND (reference sequence). Between the trimmed V and J ends, which lost 4 bases and 5 bases, there was a span of 17 bases. CDR3 loop: CASSSVRRSSETQYF. The CDR3 nucleotides are TGTGCCAGTAGTAGTGTCAGGCGGAGCTCGGAGACCCAGTACTTC.

The J gene is TRBJ1-1, the V gene TRBV11-2; 7 bases match TRBD1. Looked up from germline, CDR1 is SGHAT and CDR2 is FQNNGV. The CDR3 sequence is 14 residues long. V gave up 2 bases and J gave up 7 bases; unmatched junction bases: 7. The CDR3 protein is CASSLRTGGGEAFF. The CDR3 bases are TGTGCCAGCAGCTTACGGACAGGTGGGGGTGAAGCTTTCTTT. Together with reference TRBV11-2 and TRBJ1-1, the CDR3 gives the full variable domain: EAGVAQSPRYKIIEKRQSVAFWCNPISGHATLYWYQQILGQGPKLLIQFQNNGVVDDSQLPKDRFSAERLKGVDSTLKIQPAKLEDSAVYLCASSLRTGGGEAFFGQGTRLTVV.

The chain employs TRBV6-5 and TRBJ1-3; 7 bases are shared with TRBD1. The CDR3 runs to 13 residues. Germline V gene lookup returns CDR1 MNHEY and CDR2 SVGAGI. The junction had 5 bases not matched to a gene; V was cut back by 11 bases and J by 1 base. In DNA form, the CDR3 reads TGTGCCTCCAGGGGGTTATCTGGAAACACCATATATTTT. As protein: CASRGLSGNTIYF.

This clone was seen many times. The rearrangement uses TRBV5-1 and TRBJ2-1; 9 nucleotides match TRBD1. Germline CDR1 is SGHRS and CDR2 is YFSETQ. This CDR3 is built from 15 residues. Trimming at V came to 7 bases and at J to 7 bases, leaving 12 bases not matched to a gene. The CDR3 nucleotides are TGCGCCAGCGCCTCGCCCGGGACAGGGAGGAATGAGCAGTTCTTC. It specifies CASASPGTGRNEQFF.

The V call is TRBV18, the J call TRBJ2-2, with 9 nucleotides matching TRBD2. The V segment lost 3 bases and the J segment 4 bases; nucleotides outside the gene matches: 9. The CDR3 spans 17 residues. CDR1 and CDR2 (germline): KGHSH, LQKENI. The CDR3 is CASSPEASGRPTGELFF. The CDR3 DNA follows: TGTGCCAGCTCACCTGAAGCGAGCGGGAGGCCCACCGGGGAGCTGTTTTTT.

This clone was seen ten or more times. The gene calls are TRBV6-5 and TRBJ2-7, with D perhaps TRBD1 or TRBD2 (5 bases each). Looked up from germline, CDR1 is MNHEY and CDR2 is SVGAGI. Trimming shortened V by 0 bases and J by 7 bases, and 10 bases separated the two germline ends. The CDR3 sequence is 13 residues long. In DNA form, the CDR3 reads TGTGCCAGCAGTTACTCGGGACGGTCGGAGCAGTACTTC. As protein: CASSYSGRSEQYF.

This sequence joins TRBV13 and TRBJ2-7; 10 bases line up with TRBD2. The CDR3 sequence is 16 residues long. The germline gives CDR1 PRHDT, CDR2 FYEKMQ (reference sequence). The trim removed 6 bases at V and 2 bases at J, leaving 10 bases unmatched. CDR3 in DNA: TGTGCCAGCAGTTTACGGACTAGCGGAAATACCTACGAGCAGTACTTC. Translated: CASSLRTSGNTYEQYF.

This CDR3 reads CASSLAGANTGELFF. Here the CDR3 DNA reads TGTGCCAGCAGCCTAGCGGGGGCAAACACCGGGGAGCTGTTTTTT. The chain combines TRBV7-3 with TRBJ2-2; 10 nucleotides line up with TRBD2. There are 15 residues in the CDR3. The trim removed 5 bases at V and 2 bases at J, leaving 2 bases unmatched. CDR1 is SGHTA and CDR2 is FQGTGA in the germline V gene.

The J gene is TRBJ2-7, the V gene TRBV11-3; 7 positions match TRBD1. This CDR3 has 14 residues. Germline V gives CDR1 SGHNT, CDR2 YENEEA. The V and J ends lost 6 bases and 2 bases, in that order; junction bases with no gene match: 7. CDR3 nucleotide sequence: TGTGCCAGCAGTCTAGGGGGCAAGGCCTACGAGCAGTACTTC. Its translation: CASSLGGKAYEQYF. Looking up the rest from reference TRBV11-3 and TRBJ2-7 gives the full variable domain: EAGVVQSPRYKIIEKKQPVAFWCNPISGHNTLYWYLQNLGQGPELLIRYENEEAVDDSQLPKDRFSAERLKGVDSTLKIQPAELGDSAVYLCASSLGGKAYEQYFGPGTRLTVT.

This clone turned up a few times. The V gene is TRBV2, the J gene TRBJ2-3; 10 nucleotides match TRBD2. Trimming took 6 bases from V and 4 from J; bases not matched to a gene: 7. The CDR3 covers 15 residues. Germline CDR1 and CDR2: SNHLY and FYNNEI. CDR3 protein: CASSLAGVVADTQYF. The CDR3 nucleotides read TGTGCCAGCAGCCTAGCGGGAGTGGTTGCAGATACGCAGTATTTT.

With respect to this clone: This could be a read error, since a much larger clone is one nucleotide away. The chain links TRBV7-9 to TRBJ2-1; D ambiguous. Trimming pared 5 bases from V and 5 bases from J, leaving 4 bases between. The CDR3 consists of 11 residues. Germline V lookup: CDR1 SEHNR, CDR2 FQNEAQ (reference sequence). DNA for the CDR3: TGTGCCAGCAGCATTAACAATGAGCAGTTCTTC. This translates into CASSINNEQFF.

This clone has a single count. This chain links TRBV11-2 with TRBJ2-7; perhaps TRBD2 as D (5 bases). Trimming shortened V by 5 bases and J by 2 bases, and 16 bases separated the two germline ends. From germline, CDR1 is SGHAT and CDR2 FQNNGV. The CDR3 spans 15 residues. The CDR3 sequence: CASSPPGMATYEQYF. CDR3 DNA sequence: TGTGCCAGCAGCCCCCCGGGGATGGCGACCTACGAGCAGTACTTC.